The table lists the clone carrying this TCR beta chain with many counts. Its antigen is currently unknown. The data belong to a study of blood T cells in healthy people across ages. General observations from the study: It was held that diversity estimates obtained from one million T cells represented underestimates.

The CDR3 totals 14 residues. V dropped 1 base and J dropped 4; count of bases not matched to a gene: 4. Germline CDR1 is SGHRS and CDR2 is YFSETQ. With a J-beta primer mix and a sample-barcoded 5' primer, a second PCR ran about 6 to 11 cycles. A template-switch adaptor with 12 random nucleotides tagged each cDNA molecule. TCRdb independently ran MiXCR on the 5' RACE reads; one entry per CDR3 protein. The data hold about 2 million distinct CDR3 sequences, with roughly 49% observed a single time. This TCR was sampled from a woman aged 35 to 49 in good health. Sequencing was carried out using blood. The chain has TRBV5-1 and TRBJ2-7, with 8 bases aligning to TRBD1. CDR3 coding DNA: TGCGCCAGCAGCTTGAACCAGGGGGCATACGAGCAGTACTTC. It yields the protein CASSLNQGAYEQYF.